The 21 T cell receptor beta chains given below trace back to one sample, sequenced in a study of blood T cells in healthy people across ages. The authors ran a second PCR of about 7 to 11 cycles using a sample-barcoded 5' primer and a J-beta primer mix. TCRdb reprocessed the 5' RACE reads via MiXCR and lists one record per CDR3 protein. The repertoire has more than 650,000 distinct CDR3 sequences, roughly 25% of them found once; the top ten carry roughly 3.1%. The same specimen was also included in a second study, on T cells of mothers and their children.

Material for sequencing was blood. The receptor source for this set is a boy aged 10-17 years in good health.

The DNA for the CDR3 is TGTGCCAGTAGTATTCCTGGTGCAGATACGCAGTATTTT. It codes for CASSIPGADTQYF. The chain combines TRBV19 with TRBJ2-3; unclear D gene. Germline V gene data show CDR1 as LNHDA and CDR2 as SQIVND (reference sequence). The CDR3 loop spans 13 amino acids. With 3 bases removed from V and 4 bases from J, the gap between germline ends came to 8 bases.

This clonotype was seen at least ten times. DNA of the CDR3: TGTGCCAGCAGCCCGGAGGCTGGGCTGGTCTATGGCTACACCTTC. This sequence encodes CASSPEAGLVYGYTF. V gene TRBV9 combines with J gene TRBJ1-2; D unresolved. Germline V gene lookup returns CDR1 SGDLS and CDR2 YYNGEE. V lost 4 bases, J lost 4 bases, and 17 bases lay in between. The CDR3 runs 15 residues.

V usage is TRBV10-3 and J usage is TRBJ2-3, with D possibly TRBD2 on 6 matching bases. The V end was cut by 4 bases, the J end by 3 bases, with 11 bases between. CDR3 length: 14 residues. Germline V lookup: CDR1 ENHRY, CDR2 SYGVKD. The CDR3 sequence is CAISGGRRTDTQYF. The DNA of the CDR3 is TGTGCCATCAGTGGTGGGAGGAGGACAGATACGCAGTATTTT.

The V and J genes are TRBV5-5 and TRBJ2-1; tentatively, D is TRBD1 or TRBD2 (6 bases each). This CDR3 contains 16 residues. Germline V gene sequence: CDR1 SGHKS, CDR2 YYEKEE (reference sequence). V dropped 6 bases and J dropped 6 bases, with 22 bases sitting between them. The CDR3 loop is CASTNEVGGLFNEQFF. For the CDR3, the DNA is TGTGCCAGCACCAACGAGGTAGGGGGGTTGTTCAATGAGCAGTTCTTC.

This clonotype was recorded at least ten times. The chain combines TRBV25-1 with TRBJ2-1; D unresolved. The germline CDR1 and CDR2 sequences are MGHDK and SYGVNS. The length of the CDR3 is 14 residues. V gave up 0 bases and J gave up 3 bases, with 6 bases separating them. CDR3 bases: TGTGCCAGCAGTGAATACGGCAGCTACAATGAGCAGTTCTTC. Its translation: CASSEYGSYNEQFF. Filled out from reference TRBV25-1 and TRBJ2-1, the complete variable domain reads EADIYQTPRYLVIGTGKKITLECSQTMGHDKMYWYQQDPGMELHLIHYSYGVNSTEKGDLSSESTVSRIRTEHFPLTLESARPSHTSQYLCASSEYGSYNEQFFGPGTRLTVL.

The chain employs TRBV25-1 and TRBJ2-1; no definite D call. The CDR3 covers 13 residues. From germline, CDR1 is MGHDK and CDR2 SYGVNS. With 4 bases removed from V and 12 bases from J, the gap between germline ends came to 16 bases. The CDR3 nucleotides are TGTGCCAGCAGTGGACCCACTTACAAGGGGCAGTTCTTC. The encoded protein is CASSGPTYKGQFF.

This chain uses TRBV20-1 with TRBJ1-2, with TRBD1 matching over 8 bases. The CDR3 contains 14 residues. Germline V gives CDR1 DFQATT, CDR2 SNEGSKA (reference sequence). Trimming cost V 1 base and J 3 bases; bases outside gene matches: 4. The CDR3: CSARGGQGHYGYTF. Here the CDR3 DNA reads TGCAGTGCTAGAGGAGGACAGGGCCACTATGGCTACACCTTC.

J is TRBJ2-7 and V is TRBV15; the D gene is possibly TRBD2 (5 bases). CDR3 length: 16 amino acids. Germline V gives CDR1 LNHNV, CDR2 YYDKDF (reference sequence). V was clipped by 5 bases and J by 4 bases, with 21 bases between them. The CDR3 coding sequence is TGTGCCACCAGCCCGAGAGAGGGAACCCCGATTTACGAGCAGTACTTC. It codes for CATSPREGTPIYEQYF.

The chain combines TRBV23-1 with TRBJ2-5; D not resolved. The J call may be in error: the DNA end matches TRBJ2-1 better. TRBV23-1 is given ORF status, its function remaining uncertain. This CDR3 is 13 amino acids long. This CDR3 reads CASSQSWDNEQFF. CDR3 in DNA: TGCGCCAGCAGTCAATCGTGGGACAATGAGCAGTTCTTC.

The CDR3 sequence is CAWSQRVTYNEQFF. The CDR3 DNA reads TGTGCCTGGAGTCAGAGGGTAACCTACAATGAGCAGTTCTTC. The J gene is TRBJ2-1, the V gene TRBV30; D may be TRBD2 (5 bases). The CDR3 contains 14 residues. V was cut by 2 bases and J by 2 bases, with 10 bases left in between. Germline values: CDR1 GTSNPN, CDR2 SVGIG (reference sequence).

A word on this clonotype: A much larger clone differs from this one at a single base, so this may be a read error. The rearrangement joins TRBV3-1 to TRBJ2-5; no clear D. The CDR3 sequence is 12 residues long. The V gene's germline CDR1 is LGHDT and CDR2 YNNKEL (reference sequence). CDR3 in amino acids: CASSAAYNEQLF. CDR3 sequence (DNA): TGTGCCAGCAGTGCCGCCTACAATGAGCAGCTCTTC.

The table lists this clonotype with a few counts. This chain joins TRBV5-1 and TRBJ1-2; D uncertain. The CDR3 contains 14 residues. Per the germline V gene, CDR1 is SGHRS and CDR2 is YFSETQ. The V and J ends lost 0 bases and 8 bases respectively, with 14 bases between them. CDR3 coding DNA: TGCGCCAGCAGCTTGGACCGGCCGTCAGGCGGCTACACCTTC. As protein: CASSLDRPSGGYTF. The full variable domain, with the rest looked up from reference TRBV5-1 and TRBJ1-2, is KAGVTQTPRYLIKTRGQQVTLSCSPISGHRSVSWYQQTPGQGLQFLFEYFSETQRNKGNFPGRFSGRQFSNSRSEMNVSTLELGDSALYLCASSLDRPSGGYTFGSGTRLTVV.

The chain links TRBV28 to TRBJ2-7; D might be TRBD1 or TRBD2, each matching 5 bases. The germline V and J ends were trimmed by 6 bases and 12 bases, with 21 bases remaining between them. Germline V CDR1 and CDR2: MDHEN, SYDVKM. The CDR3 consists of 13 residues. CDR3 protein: CASRRAGQIRVYF. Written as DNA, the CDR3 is TGTGCCAGCAGGCGGGCAGGGCAGATCCGGGTGTACTTC.

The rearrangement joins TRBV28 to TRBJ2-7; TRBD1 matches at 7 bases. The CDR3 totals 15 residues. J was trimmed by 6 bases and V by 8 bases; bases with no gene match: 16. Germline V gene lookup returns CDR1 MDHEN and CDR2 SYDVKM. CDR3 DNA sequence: TGTGCCAGCCGTTGGTCAGGGGGAACTTCGGCCGAGCAGTACTTC. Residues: CASRWSGGTSAEQYF. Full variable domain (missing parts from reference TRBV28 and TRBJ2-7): DVKVTQSSRYLVKRTGEKVFLECVQDMDHENMFWYRQDPGLGLRLIYFSYDVKMKEKGDIPEGYSVSREKKERFSLILESASTNQTSMYLCASRWSGGTSAEQYFGPGTRLTVT.

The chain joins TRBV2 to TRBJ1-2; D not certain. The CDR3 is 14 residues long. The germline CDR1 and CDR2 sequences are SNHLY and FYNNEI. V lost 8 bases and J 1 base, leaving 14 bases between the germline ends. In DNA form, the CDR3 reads TGTGCCAGCGTGCCCGAGAGGATTAACTATGGCTACACCTTC. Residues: CASVPERINYGYTF.

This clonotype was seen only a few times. The CDR3 DNA reads TGTGCCAGCAGCCACACCATGGGGCATTTGGAGCAGTTCTTC. Translated, it gives CASSHTMGHLEQFF. The chain links TRBV3-1 to TRBJ2-1, with a possible D match to TRBD1 (5 bases). The V and J ends lost 3 bases and 10 bases respectively, with 16 bases between them. CDR3 size: 14 residues. CDR1 is LGHDT, CDR2 YNNKEL, per germline (reference sequence).

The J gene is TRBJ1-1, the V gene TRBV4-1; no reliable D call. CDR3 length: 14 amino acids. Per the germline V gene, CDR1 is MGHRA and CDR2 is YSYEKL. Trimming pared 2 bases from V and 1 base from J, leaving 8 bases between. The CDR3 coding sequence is TGCGCCAGCAGCCAACCAACAAGGAACACTGAAGCTTTCTTT. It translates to CASSQPTRNTEAFF.

The CDR3 bases are TGTGCCAGCAGTTTTTCCTCTACGGGCGGCTACACCTTC. It is translated as CASSFSSTGGYTF. This chain joins TRBV12-3 or TRBV12-4 and TRBJ1-2; no definite D call. The CDR3 runs to 13 residues. Between the trimmed V and J ends, which lost 3 bases and 8 bases, there was a span of 13 bases.

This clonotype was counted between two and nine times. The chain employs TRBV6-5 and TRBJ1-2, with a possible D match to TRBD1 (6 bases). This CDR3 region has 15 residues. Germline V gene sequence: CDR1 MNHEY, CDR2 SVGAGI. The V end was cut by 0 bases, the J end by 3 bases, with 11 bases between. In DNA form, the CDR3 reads TGTGCCAGCAGTTACTCGAACAGGGCGGACTATGGCTACACCTTC. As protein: CASSYSNRADYGYTF.

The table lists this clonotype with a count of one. CDR3 sequence reads: CASLKGQAEETQYF. The CDR3 DNA reads as TGTGCCAGCTTGAAGGGGCAGGCGGAAGAGACCCAGTACTTC. This chain joins TRBV5-4 and TRBJ2-7; perhaps TRBD1 as D (5 bases). The closer fit of TRBJ2-5 to the DNA end suggests the J call may be wrong. The CDR3 covers 14 residues. CDR1 is SGHNT and CDR2 is YYREEE in the germline V gene (reference sequence).

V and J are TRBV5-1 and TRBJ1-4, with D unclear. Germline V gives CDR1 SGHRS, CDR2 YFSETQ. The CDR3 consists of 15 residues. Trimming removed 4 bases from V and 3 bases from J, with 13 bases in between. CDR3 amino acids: CASSPRQTSNEKLFF. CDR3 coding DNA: TGCGCCAGCAGCCCAAGGCAGACCTCTAATGAAAAACTGTTTTTT.